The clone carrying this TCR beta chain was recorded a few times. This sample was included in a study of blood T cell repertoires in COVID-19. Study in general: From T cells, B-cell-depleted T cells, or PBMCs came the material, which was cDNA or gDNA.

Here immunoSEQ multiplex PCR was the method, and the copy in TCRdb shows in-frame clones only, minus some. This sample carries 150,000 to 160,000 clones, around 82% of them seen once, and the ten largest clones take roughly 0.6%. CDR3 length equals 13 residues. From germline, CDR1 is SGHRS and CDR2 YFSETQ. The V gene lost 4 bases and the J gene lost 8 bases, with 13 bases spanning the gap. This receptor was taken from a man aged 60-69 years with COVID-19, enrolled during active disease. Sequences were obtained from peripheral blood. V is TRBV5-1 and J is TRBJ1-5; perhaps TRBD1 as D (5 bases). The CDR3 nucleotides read TGCGCCAGCAGCCGTGACAGAAATGAGCCCCAGCATTTT. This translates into CASSRDRNEPQHF.